This entry features one T cell receptor beta chain sequence. Authors' methods: Amplified reference gene primers provided the basis for estimating nucleated cell counts. Sequencing used immunoSEQ multiplex PCR; TCRdb keeps in-frame clones, though not all of them. Clone size and V and J calls were adopted from that table, with D and trimming inferred from the DNA. The sample carries about 200,000 clones, around 84% recorded once. This entry comes from a study of blood T cell repertoires in COVID-19. Overall study: T cells, B-cell-depleted T cells, or PBMCs supplied cDNA or gDNA.

Germline assignment: CDR1 SGHKS and CDR2 YYEKEE (reference sequence). V lost 0 bases and J 5 bases, leaving 11 bases between the germline ends. The CDR3 spans 14 residues. Specimen: peripheral blood. The sequence was collected from a man aged 45-65 years with active or convalescent COVID-19. This sequence joins TRBV5-5 and TRBJ1-2; no definite D call. The CDR3 sequence: CASSLVSADYGYTF. In DNA form, the CDR3 reads TGTGCCAGCAGCTTGGTGTCAGCGGATTATGGCTACACCTTC.